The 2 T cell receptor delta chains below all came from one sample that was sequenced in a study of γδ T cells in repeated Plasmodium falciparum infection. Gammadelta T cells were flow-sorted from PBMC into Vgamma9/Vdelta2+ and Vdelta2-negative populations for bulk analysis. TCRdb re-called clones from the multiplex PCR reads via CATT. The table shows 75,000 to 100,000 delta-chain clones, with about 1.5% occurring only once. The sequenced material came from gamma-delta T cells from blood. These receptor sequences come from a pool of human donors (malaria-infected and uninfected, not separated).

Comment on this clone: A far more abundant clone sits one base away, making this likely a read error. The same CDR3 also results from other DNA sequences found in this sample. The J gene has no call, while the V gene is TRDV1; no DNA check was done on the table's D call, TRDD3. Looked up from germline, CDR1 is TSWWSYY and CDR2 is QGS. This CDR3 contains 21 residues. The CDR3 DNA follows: TGTGCTCTTGGGGAATTGGCCTTCCCGAATACTGGGGGCACTTACACCGATAAACTCATCTTC. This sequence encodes CALGELAFPNTGGTYTDKLIF.

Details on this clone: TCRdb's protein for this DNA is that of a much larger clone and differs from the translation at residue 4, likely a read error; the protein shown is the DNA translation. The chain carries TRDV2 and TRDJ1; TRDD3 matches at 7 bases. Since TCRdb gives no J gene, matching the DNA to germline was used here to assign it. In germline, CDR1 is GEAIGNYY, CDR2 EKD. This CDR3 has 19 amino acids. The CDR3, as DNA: TGTGCCTGTGTCACCGTAGGGCTGGGGGCACATTCTTACACCGATAAACTCATCTTT. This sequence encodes CACVTVGLGAHSYTDKLIF.